Each of the 31 T cell receptor beta chains below was sequenced from the same sample in a study of blood T cell repertoires in COVID-19. Assay: immunoSEQ multiplex PCR; the TCRdb copy retains only in-frame clones and omits some. Of more than 200,000 clones in the sample, more than 75% were seen once. The sequencing input was peripheral blood. These receptors all stem from a woman aged 55-70 years with COVID-19, enrolled during active disease.

This clone came up once. V and J are TRBV7-9 and TRBJ2-1; D may be TRBD1 (6 bases). CDR1 SEHNR and CDR2 FQNEAQ come from the germline V gene (reference sequence). V lost 1 base, J lost 7 bases, and 11 bases lay in between. The CDR3 sequence is 14 residues long. The CDR3 protein is CASSLVQGWNEQFF. The CDR3 nucleotides read TGTGCCAGCAGCTTAGTCCAGGGGTGGAATGAGCAGTTCTTC. The entire variable domain, with the rest obtained from reference TRBV7-9 and TRBJ2-1, is as follows: DTGVSQNPRHKITKRGQNVTFRCDPISEHNRLYWYRQTLGQGPEFLTYFQNEAQLEKSRLLSDRFSAERPKGSFSTLEIQRTEQGDSAMYLCASSLVQGWNEQFFGPGTRLTVL.

The V and J genes are TRBV6-5 and TRBJ1-3; D remains ambiguous. Trimming shortened V by 6 bases and J by 0 bases, and 9 bases separated the two germline ends. This CDR3 is 14 amino acids long. CDR1 and CDR2 (germline): MNHEY, SVGAGI. CDR3 sequence reads: CASRPGRSGNTIYF. The CDR3, as DNA: TGTGCCAGCAGGCCAGGCCGCTCTGGAAACACCATATATTTT.

The chain couples TRBV15 to TRBJ2-5; TRBD1 might be the D (6 bases). This CDR3 has 16 residues. Germline CDR1 and CDR2: LNHNV and YYDKDF (reference sequence). The V end lost 0 bases, the J end lost 0 bases, and 11 bases lay between the germline ends. CDR3 DNA sequence: TGTGCCACCAGCAGAGATGACAGGCCGTACCAAGAGACCCAGTACTTC. Translation: CATSRDDRPYQETQYF.

The gene calls are TRBV3-1 (or the pseudogene TRBV3-2) and TRBJ2-7; TRBD2 aligns across 10 bases. CDR1 LGHDT and CDR2 YNNKEL come from the germline V gene (reference sequence). V trimming: 1 base; J trimming: 6 bases; junction bases outside the gene matches: 6. The CDR3 is 15 amino acids. In DNA, the CDR3 is TGTGCCAGCAGCCAAGGGGGACTAGCGTCCGGCGAGCAGTACTTC. This encodes CASSQGGLASGEQYF.

The genes are TRBV7-2 and TRBJ2-2; 8 bases map to TRBD2. V lost 6 bases and J lost 5; bases outside the gene matches: 17. The germline CDR1 and CDR2 sequences are SGHTA and FQGNSA. The CDR3 consists of 18 residues. CDR3 region: CASSSSLGTRINTGELFF. The CDR3, as DNA: TGTGCCAGCAGTTCTTCCCTCGGGACTAGAATTAATACCGGGGAGCTGTTTTTT.

The CDR3 DNA follows: TGCGCCAGCAGTGTTAACCGGAATGAGCAGTTCTTC. Protein sequence: CASSVNRNEQFF. This chain uses TRBV10-2 with TRBJ2-1; D remains ambiguous. CDR3 size: 12 residues. Trimming cost V 4 bases and J 7 bases, with 8 bases left between them. Germline V gives CDR1 WSHSY, CDR2 SAAADI.

V gene TRBV4-1 combines with J gene TRBJ2-4, with 7 nucleotides matching TRBD2. The V and J ends lost 2 bases and 7 bases, in that order; junction bases with no gene match: 8. From germline, CDR1 is MGHRA and CDR2 YSYEKL. The CDR3 is made up of 15 amino acids. The CDR3 DNA sequence: TGCGCCAGCAGCCAACTCCGACTAGCTAGTAACATTCAGTACTTC. It translates to CASSQLRLASNIQYF.

The chain combines TRBV7-6 with TRBJ1-5; TRBD1 might be the D (6 bases). This CDR3 is built from 15 residues. The V gene's germline CDR1 is SGHVS and CDR2 FNYEAQ. The V end was cut by 2 bases, the J end by 2 bases, with 10 bases between. The CDR3: CASSLQQGRNQPQHF. The CDR3, as DNA: TGTGCCAGCAGCTTACAACAGGGTCGCAATCAGCCCCAGCATTTT. Full variable domain (missing parts from reference TRBV7-6 and TRBJ1-5): GAGVSQSPRYKVTKRGQDVALRCDPISGHVSLYWYRQALGQGPEFLTYFNYEAQQDKSGLPNDRFSAERPEGSISTLTIQRTEQRDSAMYRCASSLQQGRNQPQHFGDGTRLSIL.

This CDR3 reads CASRPQRALGEKLFF. DNA of the CDR3: TGTGCCAGCCGCCCCCAGAGGGCCCTGGGGGAAAAACTGTTTTTT. The chain recombines TRBV5-5 with TRBJ1-4; D is unresolved. Trimming shortened V by 7 bases and J by 8 bases, and 21 bases separated the two germline ends. Germline-derived CDR1 and CDR2 are SGHKS and YYEKEE (reference sequence). The CDR3 is 15 residues long.

This clone was counted only a few times. V and J are TRBV27 and TRBJ2-7; D is possibly TRBD1 (5 bases). Germline V CDR1 and CDR2: MNHEY, SMNVEV (reference sequence). The ends were cut back, 2 bases at V and 2 bases at J, with 10 bases in the middle. This CDR3 region has 14 residues. The CDR3 is CASSLRQGTYEQYF. The CDR3 nucleotides read TGTGCCAGCAGTTTACGGCAGGGTACCTACGAGCAGTACTTC.

The genes are TRBV5-1 and TRBJ2-2; 8 positions agree with TRBD2. Germline CDR1 reads SGHRS; CDR2 reads YFSETQ. With 7 bases clipped from V and 5 bases from J, the junction kept 13 bases outside the gene matches. The CDR3 is 16 residues long. CDR3 sequence reads: CASSLGGTRPTGELFF. CDR3 bases: TGCGCCAGCTCCCTTGGGGGGACTAGACCAACCGGGGAGCTGTTTTTT.

This chain connects TRBV6-5 to TRBJ2-2; 9 bases agree with TRBD2. Trimming removed 5 bases from V and 1 base from J; junction bases left unmatched: 2. CDR1 is MNHEY and CDR2 is SVGAGI in the germline V gene. CDR3 length: 15 residues. For the CDR3, the DNA is TGTGCCAGCAGTACGACTAGCGGGAACACCGGGGAGCTGTTTTTT. This encodes CASSTTSGNTGELFF.

The V call is TRBV27, the J call TRBJ2-3, with 12 bases lining up with TRBD2. Losses at the gene ends were 1 base for V and 3 bases for J; bases not matched to a gene: 8. Per the germline V gene, CDR1 is MNHEY and CDR2 is SMNVEV (reference sequence). This CDR3 comprises 18 residues. The CDR3 nucleotides read TGTGCCAGCAGTTTATGGGCTAGCGGGAGGGGTAGTACAGATACGCAGTATTTT. Its translation: CASSLWASGRGSTDTQYF.

The J gene is TRBJ1-4, the V gene TRBV19; 10 bases line up with TRBD1. CDR1 LNHDA and CDR2 SQIVND come from the germline V gene (reference sequence). Trimming removed 3 bases from V and 2 bases from J; junction bases left unmatched: 6. The CDR3 runs to 17 residues. CDR3 DNA sequence: TGTGCCAGTAGTATCTTGGGACAGGGGTTGACTAATGAAAAACTGTTTTTT. This gives the protein CASSILGQGLTNEKLFF.

The chain links TRBV13 to TRBJ1-6; D is unresolved. Germline V gene lookup returns CDR1 PRHDT and CDR2 FYEKMQ (reference sequence). There are 19 residues in the CDR3. The V end lost 4 bases, the J end lost 1 base, and 20 bases lay between the germline ends. The CDR3 DNA sequence: TGTGCCAGCAGCTCGACAACTCCAGGTCTACGGTCCTATAATTCACCCCTCCACTTT. Translated, it gives CASSSTTPGLRSYNSPLHF.

V is TRBV7-8 and J is TRBJ2-2, with a tentative D call TRBD1 (5 bases). Germline loops: CDR1 SGHVS, CDR2 FQNEAQ. Trimming stripped 3 bases from V and 0 bases from J, with 11 bases between. The CDR3 is 16 amino acids. CDR3 DNA sequence: TGTGCCAGCAGCTTGATTGACAGTCCGAACACCGGGGAGCTGTTTTTT. Protein: CASSLIDSPNTGELFF.

The V gene is TRBV5-5, the J gene TRBJ2-7; TRBD1 is a possible D gene (6 bases). The V end was cut by 0 bases, the J end by 1 base, with 8 bases between. The CDR3 extends over 14 amino acids. Germline V gene sequence: CDR1 SGHKS, CDR2 YYEKEE (reference sequence). The chain's CDR3 is CASSLGTASYEQYF. CDR3 coding DNA: TGTGCCAGCAGCTTGGGGACAGCGTCCTACGAGCAGTACTTC.

The chain couples TRBV7-9 to TRBJ2-1; maybe TRBD2 (6 bases). V was trimmed by 3 bases and J by 2 bases, leaving 8 bases between them. The CDR3 extends over 14 amino acids. Germline CDR1 reads SEHNR; CDR2 reads FQNEAQ (reference sequence). CDR3 sequence: CASSLGTPYNEQFF. CDR3 DNA: TGTGCCAGCAGCTTGGGGACTCCCTACAATGAGCAGTTCTTC.

This chain links TRBV5-4 with TRBJ2-7, with TRBD2 identical over 12 bases. The CDR3 runs to 17 residues. The junction had 4 bases not matched to a gene; V was cut back by 0 bases and J by 0 bases. Germline lookup yields CDR1 SGHNT and CDR2 YYREEE (reference sequence). The CDR3 coding sequence is TGTGCCAGCAGCTTGGAGACTAGCGGGGGAAACTCCTACGAGCAGTACTTC. Amino acid sequence: CASSLETSGGNSYEQYF.

The chain is built from TRBV3-1 (or the pseudogene TRBV3-2) and TRBJ2-3; 7 nucleotides line up with TRBD2. Trimming cost V 3 bases and J 2 bases; bases outside gene matches: 5. Germline V lookup: CDR1 LGHDT, CDR2 YNNKEL (reference sequence). The CDR3 totals 15 residues. CDR3 nucleotide sequence: TGTGCCAGCAGCCACTTCGGGACTAACACAGATACGCAGTATTTT. Translating it yields CASSHFGTNTDTQYF.

Only one count was recorded for this clone. V and J are TRBV10-2 and TRBJ1-1; maybe TRBD1 (5 bases). Trimming stripped 2 bases from V and 3 bases from J, with 7 bases between. The germline CDR1 and CDR2 sequences are WSHSY and SAAADI. The CDR3 totals 13 residues. The CDR3 sequence is CASSERDYTEAFF. In DNA form, the CDR3 reads TGCGCCAGCAGTGAGCGGGACTACACTGAAGCTTTCTTT.

The sample holds a few counts of this clone. V usage is TRBV3-1 (or the pseudogene TRBV3-2) and J usage is TRBJ1-5, with D possibly matching TRBD1 (5 bases). The V and J ends lost 1 base and 4 bases respectively, with 11 bases between them. Germline loops: CDR1 LGHDT, CDR2 YNNKEL (reference sequence). The CDR3 totals 15 residues. CDR3 sequence: CASSQVTEPNQPQHF. The DNA of the CDR3 is TGTGCCAGCAGCCAAGTGACAGAGCCAAATCAGCCCCAGCATTTT.

This chain connects TRBV29-1 to TRBJ2-7; 8 bases match TRBD1. CDR3 length: 14 amino acids. CDR1 and CDR2 (germline): SQVTM, ANQGSEA. J gave up 1 base and V 3 bases, and 5 bases lay outside the gene matches. CDR3 nucleotides: TGCAGCGTTGACCGGACAGGGTCATCCTACGAGCAGTACTTC. Its translation is CSVDRTGSSYEQYF.

This clone was detected only a few times. CDR3 nucleotides: TGTGCCAGCAGCTCCCTTGAGAGGGTATCACCCCTCCACTTT. Its protein is CASSSLERVSPLHF. This sequence joins TRBV7-3 and TRBJ1-6, with D hard to call. Trimming removed 4 bases at V and 10 bases at J, with 14 bases between. Germline loops: CDR1 SGHTA, CDR2 FQGTGA. The length of the CDR3 is 14 residues. Combining the CDR3 with reference TRBV7-3 and TRBJ1-6 gives the whole variable domain GAGVSQTPSNKVTEKGKYVELRCDPISGHTALYWYRQSLGQGPEFLIYFQGTGAADDSGLPNDRFFAVRPEGSVSTLKIQRTERGDSAVYLCASSSLERVSPLHFGNGTRLTVT.

J is TRBJ1-2 and V is TRBV18, with 7 bases aligning to TRBD1. The germline V gene has CDR1 KGHSH and CDR2 LQKENI. This CDR3 spans 15 amino acids. V dropped 4 bases and J dropped 2; count of bases not matched to a gene: 7. The chain's CDR3 is CASSLQGGLNYGYTF. The CDR3 DNA follows: TGTGCCAGCTCACTCCAGGGGGGTTTGAACTATGGCTACACCTTC.

V usage is TRBV1 and J usage is TRBJ2-7; the DNA was not used to check the table's D call, TRBD2. TRBV1 is recorded as a pseudogene. This CDR3 comprises 18 residues. The CDR3 bases are TGCACCAGCAGCCCGGGAGGACTAGCGGGCCCCTTCTCCTACGAGCAGTACTTC. Its protein is CTSSPGGLAGPFSYEQYF.

The rearrangement links TRBV29-1 to TRBJ1-2; D not certain. CDR1 is SQVTM and CDR2 is ANQGSEA in the germline V gene. The CDR3 spans 13 residues. V was trimmed by 1 base and J by 7 bases, leaving 13 bases between them. The CDR3 bases are TGCAGCGTTGAAGTTTCCCGTTCTTTTGGCTACACCTTC. Translating gives CSVEVSRSFGYTF. The full variable domain, rest sourced from reference TRBV29-1 and TRBJ1-2, is SAVISQKPSRDICQRGTSLTIQCQVDSQVTMMFWYRQQPGQSLTLIATANQGSEATYESGFVIDKFPISRPNLTFSTLTVSNMSPEDSSIYLCSVEVSRSFGYTFGSGTRLTVV.

The chain is built from TRBV10-3 and TRBJ2-7; a possible D gene is TRBD2 (5 bases). CDR1 and CDR2 (germline): ENHRY, SYGVKD. Trimming shortened V by 4 bases and J by 4 bases, and 14 bases separated the two germline ends. This CDR3 contains 14 residues. The CDR3 sequence: CAISVWRASYEQYF. CDR3 coding DNA: TGTGCCATCAGTGTGTGGCGGGCGTCTTACGAGCAGTACTTC.

This rearrangement joins TRBV6-5 to TRBJ2-3; 7 bases are shared with TRBD2. Trimming cost V 6 bases and J 1 base; bases outside gene matches: 4. The V gene's germline CDR1 is MNHEY and CDR2 SVGAGI. The CDR3 is 14 amino acids. The CDR3 DNA is TGTGCCAGCAGCCTAGCGGTACGCACAGATACGCAGTATTTT. This sequence encodes CASSLAVRTDTQYF.

The CDR3 is CASSMGGGRTSNQPQHF. DNA of the CDR3: TGTGCCAGTAGTATGGGAGGGGGACGGACTAGCAATCAGCCCCAGCATTTT. The chain couples TRBV19 to TRBJ1-5; weak D call: TRBD1 (6 bases). The CDR3 has 17 amino acids. Germline V gene data show CDR1 as LNHDA and CDR2 as SQIVND (reference sequence). Trimming removed 3 bases at V and 0 bases at J, with 15 bases between.

This sequence joins TRBV6-2 or TRBV6-3 and TRBJ1-1; 7 nucleotides agree with TRBD1. The ends lost 5 bases at V and 7 bases at J; junction bases unmatched: 7. From germline, CDR1 is MNHEY and CDR2 SVGEGT. The CDR3 has 13 residues. This CDR3 reads CASSLYRGGEAFF. CDR3 sequence (DNA): TGTGCCAGCAGTCTTTACAGGGGAGGTGAAGCTTTCTTT.